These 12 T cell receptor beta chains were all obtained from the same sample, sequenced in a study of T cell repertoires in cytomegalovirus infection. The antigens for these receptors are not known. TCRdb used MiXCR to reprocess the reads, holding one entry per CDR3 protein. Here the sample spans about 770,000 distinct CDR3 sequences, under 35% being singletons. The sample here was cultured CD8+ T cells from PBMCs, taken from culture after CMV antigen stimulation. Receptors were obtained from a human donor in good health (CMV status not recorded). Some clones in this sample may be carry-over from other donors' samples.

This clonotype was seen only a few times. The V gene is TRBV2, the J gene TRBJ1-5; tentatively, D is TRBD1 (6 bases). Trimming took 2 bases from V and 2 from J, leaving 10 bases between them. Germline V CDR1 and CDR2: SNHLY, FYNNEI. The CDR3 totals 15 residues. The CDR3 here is CASSEIRGGNQPQHF. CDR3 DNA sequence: TGTGCCAGCAGTGAAATCAGGGGAGGCAATCAGCCCCAGCATTTT.

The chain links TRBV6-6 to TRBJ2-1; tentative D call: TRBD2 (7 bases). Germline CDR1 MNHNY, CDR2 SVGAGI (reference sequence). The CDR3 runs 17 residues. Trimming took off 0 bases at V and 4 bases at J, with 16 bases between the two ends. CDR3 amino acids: CASSYSIRGGVYNEQFF. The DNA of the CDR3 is TGTGCCAGCAGTTACTCGATAAGAGGGGGGGTATACAATGAGCAGTTCTTC.

The CDR3 spells CASSGVNTGELFF. The CDR3 DNA is TGTGCCAGCAGTGGCGTGAACACCGGGGAGCTGTTTTTT. V is TRBV2 and J is TRBJ2-2; D is undetermined. This CDR3 comprises 13 residues. CDR1 SNHLY and CDR2 FYNNEI come from the germline V gene. V lost 4 bases and J 1 base, leaving 4 bases between the germline ends.

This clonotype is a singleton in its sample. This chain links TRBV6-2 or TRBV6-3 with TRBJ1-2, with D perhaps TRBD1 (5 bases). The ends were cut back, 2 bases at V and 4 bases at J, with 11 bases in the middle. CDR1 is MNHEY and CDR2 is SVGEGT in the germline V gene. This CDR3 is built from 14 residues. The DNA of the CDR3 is TGTGCCAGCAGTTACGCCGGGACGGCCTATGGCTACACCTTC. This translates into CASSYAGTAYGYTF.

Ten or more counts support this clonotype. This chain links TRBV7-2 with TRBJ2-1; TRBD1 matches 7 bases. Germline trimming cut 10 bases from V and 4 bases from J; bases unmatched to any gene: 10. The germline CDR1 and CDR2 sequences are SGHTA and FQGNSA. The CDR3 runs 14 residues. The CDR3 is CAILRDSLYNEQFF. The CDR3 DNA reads TGTGCCATACTCCGGGACAGTTTGTACAATGAGCAGTTCTTC.

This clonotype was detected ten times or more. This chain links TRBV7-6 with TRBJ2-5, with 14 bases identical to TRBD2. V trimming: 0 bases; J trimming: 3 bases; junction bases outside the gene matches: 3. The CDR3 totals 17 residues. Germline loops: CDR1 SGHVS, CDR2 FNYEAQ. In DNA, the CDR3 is TGTGCCAGCAGCTTAGCTTCGACTAGCGGGGGGGAAGAGACCCAGTACTTC. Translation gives CASSLASTSGGEETQYF. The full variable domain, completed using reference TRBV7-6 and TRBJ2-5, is GAGVSQSPRYKVTKRGQDVALRCDPISGHVSLYWYRQALGQGPEFLTYFNYEAQQDKSGLPNDRFSAERPEGSISTLTIQRTEQRDSAMYRCASSLASTSGGEETQYFGPGTRLLVL.

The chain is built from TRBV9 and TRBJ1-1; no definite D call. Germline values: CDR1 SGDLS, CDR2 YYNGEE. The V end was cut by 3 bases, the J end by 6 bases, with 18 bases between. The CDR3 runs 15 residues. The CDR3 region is CASSGPPLTSPEAFF. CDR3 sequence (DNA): TGTGCCAGCAGCGGGCCCCCTTTAACATCTCCTGAAGCTTTCTTT.

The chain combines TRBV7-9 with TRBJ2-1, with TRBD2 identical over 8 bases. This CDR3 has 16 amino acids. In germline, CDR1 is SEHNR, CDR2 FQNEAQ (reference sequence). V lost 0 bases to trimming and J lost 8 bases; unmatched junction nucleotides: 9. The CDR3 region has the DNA TGTGCCAGCAGCTTAGCGAACGTAGCGGGGACCTATGAGCAGTTCTTC. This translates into CASSLANVAGTYEQFF. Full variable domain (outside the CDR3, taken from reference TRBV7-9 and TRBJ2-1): DTGVSQNPRHKITKRGQNVTFRCDPISEHNRLYWYRQTLGQGPEFLTYFQNEAQLEKSRLLSDRFSAERPKGSFSTLEIQRTEQGDSAMYLCASSLANVAGTYEQFFGPGTRLTVL.

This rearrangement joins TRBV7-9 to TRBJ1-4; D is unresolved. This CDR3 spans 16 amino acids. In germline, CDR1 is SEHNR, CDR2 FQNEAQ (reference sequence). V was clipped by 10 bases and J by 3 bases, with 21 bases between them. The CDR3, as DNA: TGTGCCACCTCCTCTGGGAGGAAGCCATCTAATGAAAAACTGTTTTTT. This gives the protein CATSSGRKPSNEKLFF.

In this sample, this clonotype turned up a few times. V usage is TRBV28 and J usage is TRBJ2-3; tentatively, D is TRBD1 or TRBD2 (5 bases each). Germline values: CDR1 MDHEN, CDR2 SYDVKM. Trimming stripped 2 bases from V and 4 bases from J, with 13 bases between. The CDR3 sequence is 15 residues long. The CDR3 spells CASSLVDRGADTQYF. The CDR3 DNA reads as TGTGCCAGCAGTTTAGTGGACCGGGGCGCAGATACGCAGTATTTT. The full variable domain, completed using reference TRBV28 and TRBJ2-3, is DVKVTQSSRYLVKRTGEKVFLECVQDMDHENMFWYRQDPGLGLRLIYFSYDVKMKEKGDIPEGYSVSREKKERFSLILESASTNQTSMYLCASSLVDRGADTQYFGPGTRLTVL.

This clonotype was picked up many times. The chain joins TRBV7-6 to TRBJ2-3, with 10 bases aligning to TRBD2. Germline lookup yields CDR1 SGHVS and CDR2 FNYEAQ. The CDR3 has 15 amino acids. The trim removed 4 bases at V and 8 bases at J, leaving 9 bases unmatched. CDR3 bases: TGTGCCAGCAGCTCCACTAGCGGGGCCGGCGGTACGCAGTATTTT. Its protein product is CASSSTSGAGGTQYF.

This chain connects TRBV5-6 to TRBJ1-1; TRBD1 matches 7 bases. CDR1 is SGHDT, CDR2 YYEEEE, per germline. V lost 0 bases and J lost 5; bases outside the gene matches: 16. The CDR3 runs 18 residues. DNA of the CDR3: TGTGCCAGCAGCTTGGACTTAGACAGGGATCTAATAAATACTGAAGCTTTCTTT. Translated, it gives CASSLDLDRDLINTEAFF.